Presented here are 20 T cell receptor beta chains from one specimen sequenced in a study of T cell responses to AZD1222 COVID-19 vaccine. The protocol was immunoSEQ multiplex PCR, while the TCRdb copy is restricted to in-frame clones and leaves out a portion. The top ten hold 5.2% of the sample, which has 82,000 or so clones, 85% to 95% seen once. The sample was peripheral blood, taken on day 0 of AZD1222 vaccination. The receptors originated from an adult in good health.

Regarding this clone: One end of the junction varies from germline; a read error may be responsible. This CDR3 is also generated by other DNA sequences in the sample. This chain connects TRBV27 to TRBJ2-4; 7 bases match TRBD2. The CDR3 is 14 residues long. Germline values: CDR1 MNHEY, CDR2 SMNVEV (reference sequence). As DNA, the CDR3 is TGTGCCAGCGGTTTGGGGGGAGGGTCCAACATTCAGTACTTC. Protein sequence: CASGLGGGSNIQYF.

V is TRBV15 and J is TRBJ1-1; D call uncertain. The CDR3 spans 14 residues. Germline-derived CDR1 and CDR2 are LNHNV and YYDKDF (reference sequence). Trimming took off 1 base at V and 2 bases at J, with 8 bases between the two ends. The CDR3 region is CATSRGQGNTEAFF. The CDR3 DNA sequence: TGTGCCACCAGCAGAGGTCAAGGCAACACTGAAGCTTTCTTT.

This chain connects TRBV27 to TRBJ2-7, with 9 bases fitting TRBD1. The CDR3 sequence is 16 residues long. The J segment lost 4 bases and the V segment lost 4 bases, leaving 11 bases of the junction unmatched. CDR1 is MNHEY, CDR2 SMNVEV, per germline (reference sequence). The CDR3 sequence: CASSSTGGATYYEQYF. The CDR3 DNA follows: TGTGCCAGCAGTTCGACAGGGGGAGCTACATATTACGAGCAGTACTTC.

The genes are TRBV11-2 and TRBJ2-2; possible D gene TRBD2, 5 bases. V was clipped by 1 base and J by 5 bases, with 11 bases between them. The CDR3 is 15 residues long. Germline-derived CDR1 and CDR2 are SGHAT and FQNNGV. The CDR3 spells CASSLVRGDTGELFF. The CDR3, as DNA: TGTGCCAGCAGCTTAGTTCGGGGAGATACCGGGGAGCTGTTTTTT.

This clone was counted a single time. The J gene is TRBJ2-5, the V gene TRBV7-9; 9 nucleotides line up with TRBD1. V trimming: 5 bases; J trimming: 2 bases; junction bases outside the gene matches: 6. The CDR3 has 15 residues. CDR1 is SEHNR and CDR2 is FQNEAQ in the germline V gene (reference sequence). CDR3 nucleotide sequence: TGTGCCAGCAGCCAAGGGGACAGGGAACAAGAGACCCAGTACTTC. This codes for CASSQGDREQETQYF.

This chain connects TRBV2 to TRBJ1-5; the match to TRBD1 covers 10 bases. Germline loops: CDR1 SNHLY, CDR2 FYNNEI. The CDR3 consists of 15 residues. The V gene end was trimmed by 3 bases and the J gene end by 7 bases; junction bases not matched to a gene: 6. Here the CDR3 reads CASSEGQGFYQPQHF. The CDR3 nucleotides read TGTGCCAGCAGTGAGGGACAGGGGTTCTACCAGCCCCAGCATTTT.

The chain has TRBV6-5 and TRBJ1-2, with TRBD1 matching over 11 bases. Looked up from germline, CDR1 is MNHEY and CDR2 is SVGAGI. V trimming: 3 bases; J trimming: 6 bases; junction bases outside the gene matches: 9. CDR3 length: 16 residues. The CDR3 sequence is CASSYHPDRGRDGYTF. The DNA of the CDR3 is TGTGCCAGCAGTTATCATCCGGACAGGGGGCGCGATGGCTACACCTTC.

This chain links TRBV24-1 with TRBJ2-1; D not certain. The germline V gene has CDR1 KGHDR and CDR2 SFDVKD. Trimming stripped 0 bases from V and 4 bases from J, with 6 bases between. There are 14 residues in the CDR3. CDR3 sequence (DNA): TGTGCCACCAGTGATTTGAACAGTTACAATGAGCAGTTCTTC. Amino acid sequence: CATSDLNSYNEQFF.

The chain carries TRBV12-3 or TRBV12-4 and TRBJ1-6; maybe TRBD1 (5 bases). The CDR3 length is 13 residues. V lost 3 bases to trimming and J lost 7 bases, with 7 bases between them. The CDR3: CASSFGGNSPLHF. CDR3 in DNA: TGTGCCAGCAGTTTTGGGGGGAATTCACCCCTCCACTTT.

This clone turned up a few times. The chain has TRBV11-2 and TRBJ1-6; D is unresolved. This CDR3 region has 12 residues. Germline lookup yields CDR1 SGHAT and CDR2 FQNNGV. CDR3 coding DNA: TGTGCGACCGGACCTGGTAATTCACCCCTCCACTTT. It translates to CATGPGNSPLHF. Full variable domain (outside the CDR3, taken from reference TRBV11-2 and TRBJ1-6): EAGVAQSPRYKIIEKRQSVAFWCNPISGHATLYWYQQILGQGPKLLIQFQNNGVVDDSQLPKDRFSAERLKGVDSTLKIQPAKLEDSAVYLCATGPGNSPLHFGNGTRLTVT.

A note on this clone: One junction end does not reproduce the germline sequence, and a read error may be involved. The chain links TRBV7-7 to TRBJ2-1; TRBD1 is a possible D gene (6 bases). The germline CDR1 and CDR2 sequences are SSHAT and FNYEAQ (reference sequence). CDR3 length: 16 amino acids. This CDR3 is CASSRQQGGSYNEQFF. The CDR3 nucleotides read TGTGCTAGCAGCCGTCAACAGGGCGGCTCCTACAATGAGCAGTTCTTC.

The genes are TRBV9 and TRBJ1-2, with 7 bases lining up with TRBD1. The trim removed 3 bases at V and 3 bases at J, leaving 11 bases unmatched. Germline V gene lookup returns CDR1 SGDLS and CDR2 YYNGEE. This CDR3 is built from 16 residues. The CDR3 loop reads CASSAPLGQHYYGYTF. CDR3 coding DNA: TGTGCCAGCAGCGCCCCCTTGGGACAGCACTACTATGGCTACACCTTC.

The chain links TRBV6-5 to TRBJ1-3; possible D gene TRBD1, 5 bases. The CDR3 is 13 residues long. Germline values: CDR1 MNHEY, CDR2 SVGAGI. V was clipped by 5 bases and J by 6 bases, with 11 bases between them. The CDR3 protein is CASSTPGPNTIYF. The CDR3 DNA sequence: TGTGCCAGCAGTACACCGGGGCCAAACACCATATATTTT.

Comment on this clone: The same CDR3 arises from other DNA sequences in this sample as well. The chain has TRBV7-9 and TRBJ1-2, with D hard to call. Per the germline V gene, CDR1 is SEHNR and CDR2 is FQNEAQ (reference sequence). The CDR3 is made up of 12 amino acids. The germline V and J ends were trimmed by 1 base and 1 base, with 1 base remaining between them. Here the CDR3 DNA reads TGTGCCAGCAGCTTAGTTAACTATGGCTACACCTTC. This gives the protein CASSLVNYGYTF. Variable domain in full (rest from reference TRBV7-9 and TRBJ1-2): DTGVSQNPRHKITKRGQNVTFRCDPISEHNRLYWYRQTLGQGPEFLTYFQNEAQLEKSRLLSDRFSAERPKGSFSTLEIQRTEQGDSAMYLCASSLVNYGYTFGSGTRLTVV.

In its sample, this clone was seen once. The chain uses TRBV3-1 (or the pseudogene TRBV3-2) and TRBJ1-2; TRBD1 aligns across 8 bases. This CDR3 contains 13 residues. The trim removed 3 bases at V and 7 bases at J, leaving 4 bases unmatched. The V gene's germline CDR1 is LGHDT and CDR2 YNNKEL (reference sequence). The CDR3 nucleotides read TGTGCCAGCAGCCAGACAGGGGCGGCTGGCTACACCTTC. This translates into CASSQTGAAGYTF.

The chain couples TRBV3-1 (or the pseudogene TRBV3-2) to TRBJ2-5; TRBD1 agrees at 10 bases. CDR1 and CDR2 (germline): LGHDT, YNNKEL (reference sequence). The V and J ends lost 4 bases and 4 bases, in that order; junction bases with no gene match: 3. The CDR3 totals 14 residues. The CDR3: CASSLGTGVETQYF. The CDR3 coding sequence is TGTGCCAGCAGCCTCGGGACAGGGGTAGAGACCCAGTACTTC.

The chain couples TRBV7-8 to TRBJ1-1, with 11 bases aligning to TRBD1. The CDR3 runs to 17 residues. V was clipped by 0 bases and J by 5 bases; unmatched bases: 8. Per the germline V gene, CDR1 is SGHVS and CDR2 is FQNEAQ. CDR3 sequence reads: CASSLAPGTGGRTEAFF. Written as DNA, the CDR3 is TGTGCCAGCAGCTTAGCGCCGGGGACAGGGGGAAGGACTGAAGCTTTCTTT.

The V and J genes are TRBV9 and TRBJ2-1, with D hard to call. V was shortened by 0 bases and J by 4 bases, with 14 bases between the two germline ends. The germline CDR1 and CDR2 sequences are SGDLS and YYNGEE. This CDR3 has 16 residues. The CDR3 region has the DNA TGTGCCAGCAGCGTAGTCTCGGCTAGTGATTACAATGAGCAGTTCTTC. Amino acid sequence: CASSVVSASDYNEQFF. Drawing the rest from reference TRBV9 and TRBJ2-1, the complete variable domain is DSGVTQTPKHLITATGQRVTLRCSPRSGDLSVYWYQQSLDQGLQFLIQYYNGEERAKGNILERFSAQQFPDLHSELNLSSLELGDSALYFCASSVVSASDYNEQFFGPGTRLTVL.

The CDR3 nucleotides read TGTGCCAGCGCAGGAAATAATGAAAAACTGTTTTTT. Translating gives CASAGNNEKLFF. This chain joins TRBV6-5 and TRBJ1-4; D ambiguous. The length of the CDR3 is 12 residues. Germline V gene sequence: CDR1 MNHEY, CDR2 SVGAGI. The ends were cut back, 8 bases at V and 4 bases at J, with 8 bases in the middle.

J is TRBJ2-5 and V is TRBV9; 9 bases are shared with TRBD1. The CDR3 is 15 amino acids. V shed 0 bases and J 5 bases; nucleotides not matched to a gene: 5. Germline lookup yields CDR1 SGDLS and CDR2 YYNGEE. The CDR3 region is CASSVATGGWETQYF. Written as DNA, the CDR3 is TGTGCCAGCAGCGTAGCGACAGGGGGTTGGGAGACCCAGTACTTC.